Given below is one T cell receptor beta chain in context. The sample originates from a study of blood T cell repertoires in COVID-19. On the study more broadly: The samples span acute and convalescent COVID-19 from the United States, Italy and Spain. T cells, B-cell-depleted T cells, or PBMCs supplied cDNA or gDNA.

Original analysis: Nucleated cell counts were estimated from reference gene primer amplification. The method was immunoSEQ multiplex PCR; TCRdb's version includes in-frame clones alone and lacks a portion of them. V and J calls and clone size come straight from that table; D and trimming were deduced from the DNA. There are about 270,000 clones in the sample; approximately 86% occur only once, and around a tenth lies in the top ten. Germline V gene sequence: CDR1 SGHRS, CDR2 YFSETQ. CDR3 length: 16 amino acids. Trimming removed 4 bases at V and 4 bases at J, with 20 bases between. This receptor was taken from a man aged 35 to 55 who had recovered from COVID-19. Material for sequencing was peripheral blood. This chain links TRBV5-1 with TRBJ1-2, with a weak D call TRBD1 (5 bases). The CDR3, as DNA: TGCGCCAGCAGCCTAGGTGGTCCCGGGGGGATCTATGGCTACACCTTC. Translation gives CASSLGGPGGIYGYTF.